The source of this TCR beta chain is a study of T-cell reconstitution after alpha-beta-depleted transplantation in children. Regarding the study as a whole: Recipient T cells and thymic progenitors that survived were the source of the high TCRbeta diversity seen at day 60 in some patients.

Germline CDR1 reads SGHAT; CDR2 reads FQNNGV. V was pared by 4 bases and J by 3 bases, with 9 bases of the junction left unmatched. CDR3 length: 16 amino acids. On this clonotype itself: The antigen is unknown.

Preparing the TCRbeta library involved the use of unique molecular identifiers. TCRdb ran MiXCR on the PCR reads and lists one entry per CDR3 protein. This sample has hundreds of thousands of distinct CDR3 sequences, with less than 15% found just once. The rearrangement links TRBV11-2 to TRBJ2-1, with 7 bases fitting TRBD2. The starting material was PBMCs, obtained before TCRalphabeta/CD19-depleted stem cell transplant. The receptor was isolated from a girl aged 2 to 10 with congenital amegakaryocytic thrombocytopenia, due to receive a stem cell transplant. Here the CDR3 DNA reads TGTGCCAGCAGCTCTAGAGGCGGGAGAAACTACAATGAGCAGTTCTTC. Amino acid sequence: CASSSRGGRNYNEQFF.